Many counts were recorded for the clone carrying this TCR beta chain. The authors drew approximately 6.6 milliliters of peripheral blood at each of two time points. The sample originates from a study of prognosis after radiotherapy for stage I lung cancer. Overall study context: About 13 patients had newly diagnosed primary stage I lung tumors, and five had oligometastatic NSCLC after surgical resection of the primary tumor. It was considered that all non-small cell lung cancer patients were medically inoperable. SBRT radiotherapy used 3 to 5 fractions and a biologically effective dose of at least 100 Gy.

The V and J ends lost 7 bases and 5 bases, in that order; junction bases with no gene match: 8. The CDR3 spans 14 residues. From germline, CDR1 is LNHDA and CDR2 SQIVND (reference sequence). The authors amplified TCR beta CDR3 from genomic DNA using two-round multiplex PCR. For every TRBV and TRBJ gene, a specific primer was used in first-round PCR. TCRdb called the multiplex PCR reads again in MiXCR, with one record for every CDR3 protein. The sample holds roughly 15,000 distinct CDR3 sequences, around 30% seen once. This chain connects TRBV19 to TRBJ2-3; 8 positions agree with TRBD1. The TCR was taken from a donor over 45 with non-small cell lung cancer. Sequenced material: PBMCs, taken before or after stereotactic body radiation therapy (not recorded which). The CDR3 coding sequence is TGTGCCAGTAATGATTTTGGGACAGGAGATACGCAGTATTTT. Protein sequence: CASNDFGTGDTQYF.